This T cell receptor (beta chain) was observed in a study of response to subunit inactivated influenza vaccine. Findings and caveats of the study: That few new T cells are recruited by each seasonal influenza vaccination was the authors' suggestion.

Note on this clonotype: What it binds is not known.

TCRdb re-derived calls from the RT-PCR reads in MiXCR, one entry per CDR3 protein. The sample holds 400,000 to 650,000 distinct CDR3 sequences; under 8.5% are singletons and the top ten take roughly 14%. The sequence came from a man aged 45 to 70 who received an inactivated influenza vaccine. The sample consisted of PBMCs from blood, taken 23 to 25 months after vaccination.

The chain's CDR3 is CASSQDNRGRGEQYF. In DNA form, the CDR3 reads TGTGCCAGCAGCCAAGATAACAGGGGGCGAGGTGAGCAGTACTTC. The chain uses TRBV4-2 and TRBJ2-7; 9 nucleotides agree with TRBD1. The CDR3 loop spans 15 amino acids. The trim removed 0 bases at V and 7 bases at J, leaving 7 bases unmatched. Germline-derived CDR1 and CDR2 are LGHNA and YNFKEQ.